A selection of T cell receptor beta chains follows, all from one sample in a study of neurological immune-mediated disorders. TCRdb reprocessed the 5' RACE reads with MiXCR, giving one entry per CDR3 protein. The repertoire has about 39,000 distinct CDR3 sequences, 6.5% to 7.5% of them found once; the top ten carry under 6.5%. Sequences were obtained from CD4+ T cells from blood. The receptors stem from a man aged 50-60 years in good health. Each CDR3 is given with its conserved first and last residue.

j_call v_call cdr3_aa
TRBJ2-7 TRBV7-6 CASSLAGGSYEQYF
TRBJ2-3 TRBV5-6 CASSLRTLTDTQYF
TRBJ2-5 TRBV7-9 CASSSPLGETQYF
TRBJ2-3 TRBV5-1 CASSLTGGTTDTQYF
TRBJ2-1 TRBV5-6 CASSLVGRGDEQFF
TRBJ1-2 TRBV5-6 CASTPQGVGYGYTF
TRBJ1-2 TRBV7-2 CASSFRPGDYGYTF
TRBJ1-2 TRBV20-1 CSASTRTDYGYTF
TRBJ2-1 TRBV7-9 CASSFVGGEQFF
TRBJ2-5 TRBV25-1 CASIGRAFGTQYF
TRBJ2-7 TRBV27 CASSLSGRGLAYEQYF
TRBJ2-2 TRBV7-7 CASSPRWSPSGELFF
TRBJ2-1 TRBV20-1 CSARDRLAGGYNEQFF
TRBJ2-7 TRBV20-1 CSARGQVPSQYF
TRBJ2-5 TRBV9 CASSRRGPWETQYF
TRBJ2-1 TRBV7-6 CASSLEASGGWEKQFF
TRBJ2-5 TRBV5-6 CASSWYQETQYF
TRBJ2-7 TRBV7-8 CASSPPFGKGGYEQYF